This T cell receptor beta chain appears in the sequencing data of a study of cytomegalovirus exposure and HLA in healthy donors. General study findings and limits: Later work showed greater clonal expansion in HLA-associated TCR beta chains than in equally common others. TRBV6-2, TRBV6-3 and some other V segments were excluded as indistinguishable.

Germline CDR1 is SGHTA and CDR2 is FQGTGA. This CDR3 has 18 residues. The J segment lost 4 bases and the V segment lost 1 base, leaving 12 bases of the junction unmatched. Note on this clone: The antigen is not known.

PCR primers comprised 60 Vbeta and 13 Jbeta primers. Assay used: immunoSEQ multiplex PCR; TCRdb lists only in-frame clones, some missing. This sample lists 75,000 to 85,000 clones; its ten largest clones have more than 0.45%. Those who donated were healthy bone marrow donors. The sequencing input was PBMCs. The sequence was collected from a man between 45 and 60 years old in good health and CMV-seronegative. The chain links TRBV7-3 to TRBJ2-5, with 10 nucleotides matching TRBD2. CDR3 amino acids: CASSLRPPGLAIGETQYF. The CDR3 DNA is TGTGCCAGCAGCTTAAGGCCCCCGGGACTAGCGATTGGAGAGACCCAGTACTTC.